These 20 T cell receptor beta chains originate from one sample sequenced in a study of Ad26.COV2.S vaccination and SARS-CoV-2 variants. Clones were sequenced by immunoSEQ multiplex PCR, and TCRdb holds only the in-frame ones, with some missing. The sample lists roughly 100,000 clones; roughly 80% were seen once. The source material was peripheral blood, sampled after recovery from COVID-19. Every receptor here comes from a human donor who had recovered from COVID-19.

This clone has more than one count but fewer than ten. The rearrangement uses TRBV4-1 and TRBJ2-7; the match to TRBD2 covers 7 bases. The germline CDR1 and CDR2 sequences are MGHRA and YSYEKL. This CDR3 is 15 amino acids long. Trimming cost V 4 bases and J 3 bases; bases outside gene matches: 9. The DNA for the CDR3 is TGCGCCAGCAGCCTCATCGTGGGCGGGGGCTACGAGCAGTACTTC. As protein: CASSLIVGGGYEQYF.

This chain links TRBV30 with TRBJ1-5; D uncertain. The CDR3 contains 13 residues. The germline gives CDR1 GTSNPN, CDR2 SVGIG (reference sequence). V was cut by 0 bases and J by 2 bases, with 5 bases left in between. DNA of the CDR3: TGTGCCTGGAGTGTTAAAGGCAATCAGCCCCAGCATTTT. This gives the protein CAWSVKGNQPQHF.

V usage is TRBV10-3 and J usage is TRBJ2-7, with D uncertain. Trimming took off 6 bases at V and 6 bases at J, with 15 bases between the two ends. Germline lookup yields CDR1 ENHRY and CDR2 SYGVKD. The CDR3 spans 13 residues. This CDR3 is CAISPRSWGEQYF. The CDR3 DNA sequence: TGTGCCATCAGCCCCAGGAGCTGGGGCGAGCAGTACTTC.

This rearrangement joins TRBV30 to TRBJ1-5; D is perhaps TRBD1 (5 bases). Germline-derived CDR1 and CDR2 are GTSNPN and SVGIG (reference sequence). The CDR3 loop spans 15 amino acids. V was clipped by 0 bases and J by 0 bases, with 9 bases between them. The chain's CDR3 is CAWSVRGGSNQPQHF. Here the CDR3 DNA reads TGTGCCTGGAGTGTACGGGGGGGTAGCAATCAGCCCCAGCATTTT.

V is TRBV7-9 and J is TRBJ1-2, with 7 positions matching TRBD1. V shed 1 base and J 8 bases; nucleotides not matched to a gene: 19. The CDR3 runs 18 residues. Germline V gene lookup returns CDR1 SEHNR and CDR2 FQNEAQ (reference sequence). CDR3 loop: CASSLELRAGGRTRGYTF. DNA for the CDR3: TGTGCCAGCAGCTTAGAACTTAGGGCAGGGGGTAGAACGAGAGGCTACACCTTC.

This chain links TRBV28 with TRBJ1-2; possibly TRBD1 for D (5 bases). The ends were cut back, 4 bases at V and 0 bases at J, with 15 bases in the middle. The CDR3 totals 16 residues. Per germline, CDR1 MDHEN and CDR2 SYDVKM. The CDR3: CASSSMLDNSNYGYTF. CDR3 nucleotide sequence: TGTGCCAGCAGTTCGATGTTGGACAACTCTAACTATGGCTACACCTTC.

The chain links TRBV30 to TRBJ1-5; 7 bases fit TRBD1. CDR3 length equals 14 residues. CDR1 is GTSNPN, CDR2 SVGIG, per germline (reference sequence). The junction had 6 bases not matched to a gene; V was cut back by 0 bases and J by 7 bases. Here the CDR3 DNA reads TGTGCCTGGAGTGTAAGAACAGGGGCCCAGCCCCAGCATTTT. It encodes CAWSVRTGAQPQHF.

The V call is TRBV6-5, the J call TRBJ1-6, with D possibly being TRBD1 (5 bases). Trimming took 0 bases from V and 5 from J, leaving 11 bases between them. The CDR3 contains 16 residues. Germline CDR1 MNHEY, CDR2 SVGAGI. CDR3 in amino acids: CASSYSRGRNNSPLHF. Written as DNA, the CDR3 is TGTGCCAGCAGTTACTCGAGGGGTCGGAATAATTCACCCCTCCACTTT.

This clone has only one observation. V gene TRBV28 combines with J gene TRBJ2-3; 8 bases match TRBD1. The CDR3 is 17 amino acids. Per the germline V gene, CDR1 is MDHEN and CDR2 is SYDVKM. With 2 bases clipped from V and 2 bases from J, the junction kept 9 bases outside the gene matches. CDR3 loop: CASSLRWGQVTTDTQYF. CDR3 in DNA: TGTGCCAGCAGTTTAAGGTGGGGACAGGTGACCACAGATACGCAGTATTTT.

This chain links TRBV27 with TRBJ2-7; possibly TRBD1 for D (5 bases). Trimming removed 9 bases from V and 6 bases from J, with 27 bases in between. The CDR3 covers 16 residues. Germline V lookup: CDR1 MNHEY, CDR2 SMNVEV (reference sequence). CDR3 sequence (DNA): TGTGCCAGTGCCGTTATTGGGATCCAGGGATCTGCCGAGCAGTACTTC. Its protein is CASAVIGIQGSAEQYF.

This clone was seen a single time. The rearrangement links TRBV6-5 to TRBJ2-5, with TRBD1 matching over 10 bases. The V gene's germline CDR1 is MNHEY and CDR2 SVGAGI. This CDR3 has 15 amino acids. V was pared by 6 bases and J by 5 bases, with 9 bases of the junction left unmatched. CDR3 nucleotide sequence: TGTGCCAGCAGGGGCCGGGACAGGGGCACGGAGACCCAGTACTTC. Its translation is CASRGRDRGTETQYF.

This chain links TRBV30 with TRBJ2-1; no reliable D call. Looked up from germline, CDR1 is GTSNPN and CDR2 is SVGIG (reference sequence). The CDR3 spans 13 residues. V was cut by 4 bases and J by 7 bases, with 14 bases left in between. The CDR3 DNA sequence: TGTGCCTGGACTAGTCCGACGGGTAATGAGCAGTTCTTC. Its translation: CAWTSPTGNEQFF.

This chain joins TRBV6-1 and TRBJ2-7; no reliable D call. Trimming pared 0 bases from V and 4 bases from J, leaving 10 bases between. This CDR3 has 14 amino acids. Per germline, CDR1 MNHNS and CDR2 SASEGT. CDR3 coding DNA: TGTGCCAGCAGTGAAGCGTATAGATCTTACGAGCAGTACTTC. This codes for CASSEAYRSYEQYF.

The gene calls are TRBV19 and TRBJ1-5, with D hard to call. This CDR3 comprises 14 residues. Germline V lookup: CDR1 LNHDA, CDR2 SQIVND (reference sequence). Trimming removed 5 bases from V and 4 bases from J, with 12 bases in between. In DNA, the CDR3 is TGTGCCAGTAGTCCCGGTGCCAGTAATCAGCCCCAGCATTTT. It encodes CASSPGASNQPQHF.

This sequence joins TRBV2 and TRBJ1-4; no definite D call. Per germline, CDR1 SNHLY and CDR2 FYNNEI. V shed 6 bases and J shed 4 bases, with 9 bases lying between them. The CDR3 is made up of 13 amino acids. The CDR3 region is CASRYSVNEKLFF. CDR3 DNA: TGTGCCAGCAGATACAGTGTTAATGAAAAACTGTTTTTT. The whole variable domain, filled in from reference TRBV2 and TRBJ1-4, reads EPEVTQTPSHQVTQMGQEVILRCVPISNHLYFYWYRQILGQKVEFLVSFYNNEISEKSEIFDDQFSVERPDGSNFTLKIRSTKLEDSAMYFCASRYSVNEKLFFGSGTQLSVL.

This chain links TRBV2 with TRBJ1-2; D is possibly TRBD1 (5 bases). CDR1 SNHLY and CDR2 FYNNEI come from the germline V gene. The CDR3 is 13 amino acids. V lost 7 bases to trimming and J lost 2 bases, with 11 bases between them. The CDR3 spells CASTDTGNYGYTF. The DNA of the CDR3 is TGTGCCAGCACGGATACAGGAAACTATGGCTACACCTTC. Based on the CDR3 plus reference TRBV2 and TRBJ1-2, the full variable domain is EPEVTQTPSHQVTQMGQEVILRCVPISNHLYFYWYRQILGQKVEFLVSFYNNEISEKSEIFDDQFSVERPDGSNFTLKIRSTKLEDSAMYFCASTDTGNYGYTFGSGTRLTVV.

V is TRBV29-1 and J is TRBJ1-1; D unclear. Trimming pared 4 bases from V and 8 bases from J, leaving 11 bases between. The CDR3 is 11 residues long. Germline V gives CDR1 SQVTM, CDR2 ANQGSEA. The CDR3 DNA follows: TGCAGCGTTGTGTCCAACCCAGAAGCTTTCTTT. Its translation is CSVVSNPEAFF.

The rearrangement joins TRBV19 to TRBJ1-2; tentative D call: TRBD1 (6 bases). V was trimmed by 6 bases and J by 4 bases, leaving 18 bases between them. This CDR3 has 15 amino acids. CDR1 and CDR2 (germline): LNHDA, SQIVND (reference sequence). In DNA, the CDR3 is TGTGCCAGTAGAAAGCGACAGGTCGGGGCCTATGGCTACACCTTC. Encoded protein: CASRKRQVGAYGYTF.

The V call is TRBV7-2, the J call TRBJ2-4, with 7 bases identical to TRBD2. This CDR3 region has 14 residues. The junction had 7 bases not matched to a gene; V was cut back by 4 bases and J by 7 bases. Germline CDR1 reads SGHTA; CDR2 reads FQGNSA. The DNA of the CDR3 is TGTGCCAGCAGCTCCCCGGGAGGCCGGAACATTCAGTACTTC. This codes for CASSSPGGRNIQYF.

The chain combines TRBV28 with TRBJ1-2, with 10 positions matching TRBD1. From germline, CDR1 is MDHEN and CDR2 SYDVKM. With 4 bases clipped from V and 8 bases from J, the junction kept 10 bases outside the gene matches. The CDR3 runs 15 residues. CDR3 DNA sequence: TGTGCCAGCAGTTCCCCTTCCGGGACAGGGGACGGCTACACCTTC. Amino acid sequence: CASSSPSGTGDGYTF.